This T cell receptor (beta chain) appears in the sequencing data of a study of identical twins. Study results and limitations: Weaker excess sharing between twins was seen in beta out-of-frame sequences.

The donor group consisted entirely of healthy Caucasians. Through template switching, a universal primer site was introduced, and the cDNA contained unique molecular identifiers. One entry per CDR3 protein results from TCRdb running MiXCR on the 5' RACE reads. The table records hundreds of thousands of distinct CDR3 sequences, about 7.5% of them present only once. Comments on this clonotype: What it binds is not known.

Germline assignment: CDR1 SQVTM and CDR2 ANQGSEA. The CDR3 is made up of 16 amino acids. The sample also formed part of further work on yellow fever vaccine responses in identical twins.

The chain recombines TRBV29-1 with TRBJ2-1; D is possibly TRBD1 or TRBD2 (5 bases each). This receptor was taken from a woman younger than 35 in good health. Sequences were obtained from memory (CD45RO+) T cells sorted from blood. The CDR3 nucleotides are TGCAACGTAGGCGGGTGGGGGTCCCTATCTTACAATGAGCAGTTCTTC. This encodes CNVGGWGSLSYNEQFF.